This TCR beta chain came from a study of graft-versus-host responses after intestinal transplantation. Background on the study: Tacrolimus and steroids were given for around three years to all recipients after anti-thymocyte globulin induction.

Whole-study findings and limits: Allograft graft-versus-host to host-versus-graft clonal ratios ran high in patients with graft-donor T cell macrochimerism.

The CDR3 extends over 18 amino acids. Germline trimming cut 0 bases from V and 5 bases from J; bases unmatched to any gene: 11. Germline-derived CDR1 and CDR2 are SGHRS and YFSETQ. In the case of this clone: The antigen is not known.

Clones were sequenced by immunoSEQ multiplex PCR, and TCRdb holds only the in-frame ones, with some missing. This table holds 74,000 or so clones, around 92% found once. The V gene is TRBV5-1, the J gene TRBJ2-2; 9 nucleotides line up with TRBD2. The source is a human patient who received an intestinal transplant, so some T cells may come from the graft donor. Sample: PBMCs, taken 98 days after intestinal transplantation. DNA of the CDR3: TGCGCCAGCAGCTTGGCCCGGCGGGGGGGCCGGGGAACCGGGGAGCTGTTTTTT. Translation gives CASSLARRGGRGTGELFF. Drawing the rest from reference TRBV5-1 and TRBJ2-2, the complete variable domain is KAGVTQTPRYLIKTRGQQVTLSCSPISGHRSVSWYQQTPGQGLQFLFEYFSETQRNKGNFPGRFSGRQFSNSRSEMNVSTLELGDSALYLCASSLARRGGRGTGELFFGEGSRLTVL.